These 10 T cell receptor beta chains were sequenced from one sample in a study of blood T cell repertoires in COVID-19. Here immunoSEQ multiplex PCR was the method, and the copy in TCRdb shows in-frame clones only, minus some. This sample has about 150,000 clones, with around 84% found just once. Material for sequencing was peripheral blood. The receptors stem from a woman between 45 and 65 years old with acute or convalescent COVID-19.

The CDR3 region has the DNA TGTGCCAGCAGTTTAATAGTAGCGGGAGGGCCCGAGCAGTACTTC. As protein: CASSLIVAGGPEQYF. The V and J genes are TRBV28 and TRBJ2-7; 11 bases fit TRBD2. The CDR3 is 15 residues long. The trim removed 2 bases at V and 6 bases at J, leaving 6 bases unmatched. Germline values: CDR1 MDHEN, CDR2 SYDVKM.

The rearrangement joins TRBV18 to TRBJ1-1, with unresolved D. This CDR3 contains 18 residues. V was cut by 3 bases and J by 5 bases, with 25 bases left in between. Germline CDR1 and CDR2: KGHSH and LQKENI. CDR3 nucleotide sequence: TGTGCCAGCTCACCTTCGGACGGCGGCGCGCGGGCGCGGACTGAAGCTTTCTTT. It translates to CASSPSDGGARARTEAFF.

The V call is TRBV7-9, the J call TRBJ2-1; D is ambiguous. V dropped 4 bases and J dropped 0 bases, with 22 bases sitting between them. Germline V lookup: CDR1 SEHNR, CDR2 FQNEAQ (reference sequence). The CDR3 is 19 amino acids. The DNA of the CDR3 is TGTGCCAGCAGCTCGCCCATGTGGCAGGCGCTAAGCTCCTACAATGAGCAGTTCTTC. Its protein is CASSSPMWQALSSYNEQFF.

This chain connects TRBV4-1 to TRBJ1-5; D is uncertain. Between the trimmed V and J ends, which lost 1 base and 2 bases, there was a span of 6 bases. Germline loops: CDR1 MGHRA, CDR2 YSYEKL. This CDR3 comprises 14 residues. CDR3 in amino acids: CASSQVTGNQPQHF. CDR3 sequence (DNA): TGCGCCAGCAGCCAAGTAACGGGCAATCAGCCCCAGCATTTT.

Only a few counts were recorded for this clone. This sequence joins TRBV5-5 and TRBJ1-4; no reliable D call. Per germline, CDR1 SGHKS and CDR2 YYEKEE (reference sequence). The CDR3 length is 15 residues. Trimming removed 0 bases at V and 7 bases at J, with 13 bases between. The CDR3 is CASSLALSSGEKLFF. Written as DNA, the CDR3 is TGTGCCAGCAGCTTGGCGCTTTCATCGGGTGAAAAACTGTTTTTT.

This sequence joins TRBV9 and TRBJ2-1; possibly TRBD1 for D (5 bases). Deletions cut 4 bases from V and 5 bases from J, with 19 bases between. The CDR3 totals 16 residues. CDR1 is SGDLS, CDR2 YYNGEE, per germline. The CDR3 nucleotides read TGTGCCAGCAGCCCCAGTGGAGACAGAACAAACAATGAGCAGTTCTTC. Translating it yields CASSPSGDRTNNEQFF.

V usage is TRBV27 and J usage is TRBJ2-1, with a possible D match to TRBD2 (7 bases). Germline values: CDR1 MNHEY, CDR2 SMNVEV (reference sequence). Trimming pared 6 bases from V and 4 bases from J, leaving 25 bases between. CDR3 size: 18 residues. CDR3 DNA: TGTGCCAGCAGCCCCTACAGGGAGGCTAGCGGCCGGTACAATGAGCAGTTCTTC. Encoded protein: CASSPYREASGRYNEQFF.

V and J are TRBV5-1 and TRBJ1-1; 9 bases agree with TRBD1. The CDR3 runs 14 residues. The J segment lost 5 bases and the V segment lost 3 bases, leaving 5 bases of the junction unmatched. Germline V CDR1 and CDR2: SGHRS, YFSETQ. The CDR3 DNA is TGCGCCAGCAGCTCACAGGGGGCAGGAACTGAAGCTTTCTTT. This encodes CASSSQGAGTEAFF. Filled out from reference TRBV5-1 and TRBJ1-1, the complete variable domain reads KAGVTQTPRYLIKTRGQQVTLSCSPISGHRSVSWYQQTPGQGLQFLFEYFSETQRNKGNFPGRFSGRQFSNSRSEMNVSTLELGDSALYLCASSSQGAGTEAFFGQGTRLTVV.

The chain carries TRBV29-1 and TRBJ2-1; a possible D gene is TRBD2 (6 bases). V lost 7 bases, J lost 4 bases, and 11 bases lay in between. Germline assignment: CDR1 SQVTM and CDR2 ANQGSEA. The CDR3 spans 12 residues. In DNA form, the CDR3 reads TGCAGCGGGACTGGGGGGTACAATGAGCAGTTCTTC. As protein: CSGTGGYNEQFF.

V gene TRBV18 combines with J gene TRBJ1-2, with D tentatively TRBD1 (6 bases). Germline V gives CDR1 KGHSH, CDR2 LQKENI. The CDR3 extends over 15 amino acids. The ends were cut back, 0 bases at V and 8 bases at J, with 16 bases in the middle. In DNA, the CDR3 is TGTGCCAGCTCACCACCGCTCCGGGACATAGGCGGCTACACCTTC. It encodes CASSPPLRDIGGYTF. Drawing the rest from reference TRBV18 and TRBJ1-2, the complete variable domain is NAGVMQNPRHLVRRRGQEARLRCSPMKGHSHVYWYRQLPEEGLKFMVYLQKENIIDESGMPKERFSAEFPKEGPSILRIQQVVRGDSAAYFCASSPPLRDIGGYTFGSGTRLTVV.